This TCR beta chain was identified during a study of blood T cell repertoires in COVID-19 (dated by TCRdb to the early 2020s). Some background on the complete study: Collaborator samples came from the United States, Italy and Spain and covered acute and convalescent phases of COVID-19. The prospective study material was composed of cDNA or gDNA derived from T cells, B-cell-depleted T cells, or PBMCs. The dataset comprised deeply sampled blood TCRbeta repertoires from subjects exposed to, actively infected with, or recovered from COVID-19. The repertoires were released in a freely available public database intended as a resource for research on the immune response to SARS-CoV-2. The samples were drawn from the first 160 participants of the ongoing ImmuneRACE study and from some 1,300 subjects provided by 6 global collaborators. A de-identified subject ID, COVID-19 status, age in years and sex were almost always included in the sample metadata. HLA class I and class II types, where available, came from metadata supplied by the sample provider rather than from assay-based typing. Overall results and qualifications from the work: The amount of clinical and demographic metadata varied by source and participant and was provided uncurated.

TCRbeta CDR3 regions were amplified from genomic DNA by means of the immunoSEQ Assay, a bias-controlled multiplex PCR. The original pipeline was this. Within the assay, amplification of reference gene primers was used to estimate how many nucleated cells each sample contained. Sequence reads were collapsed and filtered to measure the absolute abundance of every unique TCRbeta CDR3 rearrangement. For each sample, productive Simpson clonality was calculated as the square root of Simpson's diversity index across productive rearrangements. Entries here come from immuneACCESS through TCRdb and include only in-frame sequences with V and J called. Some clones fail to appear in such tables; in the studies checked, an unresolved V gene covers under half of the shortfall, and the cause of the remainder is unknown. The DNA gave D and trimming, while V, J and clone size come from that table. The table for this sample lists roughly 100,000 clones; around 76% of them were counted only once. The ten most abundant clones make up approximately 19% of the sample.

Whole blood was collected in K2EDTA tubes by collaborating institutions according to the institutions' own protocols. For TCRbeta analysis, collaborator samples were shipped as frozen whole blood, as isolated PBMCs, or as DNA extracted from either sample type. The germline V gene specifies SGHDN as CDR1 and FVKESK as CDR2. V drops 0 bases and J drops 2 bases, leaving 7 bases in between. Reading from cysteine to phenylalanine, the CDR3 counts 14 amino acids. Here the CDR3 DNA is all that survives: 42 bases in frame from base 1. A word on this clone: What this receptor recognizes is not known. Base qualities are not recorded, but no much larger clone differs from it by a single base.

Input material: peripheral blood. This clonotype was obtained from a woman in her 70s with acute or convalescent COVID-19. The sequence links TRBV14 to TRBJ1-2; the D gene is possibly TRBD1, with 5 bases matching. Here is the DNA: TGTGCCAGCAGCCAAGACCGGGGGAACTATGGCTACACCTTC. Its protein product is CASSQDRGNYGYTF.